The present entry profiles one T cell receptor (beta chain) with its context. Antigen unknown. Researchers partitioned CD4+ cells into CD45RA+ naive and CD45RA-negative memory subsets. The sample belongs to a study of shared clonotypes between healthy human individuals. The overall study: Three CD4 naive, three CD4 memory, two CD8 naive and one CD8 memory plate were used per donor. The study, taken as a whole, reports: The naive CD4 repertoires of a few donors were compared, and 5% to 6.5% of clonotypes were shared.

Replicate PCRs run on sorted subsets employed 150 to 250 ng DNA, tens of thousands of T cell genomes. The assay was immunoSEQ multiplex PCR, and TCRdb's table has in-frame clones only and misses some. The sample has approximately 1,500,000 clones; roughly 96% are singletons. The V and J ends lost 8 bases and 2 bases, in that order; junction bases with no gene match: 6. The CDR3 consists of 14 residues. Germline CDR1 and CDR2: MNHNS and SASEGT. The J gene is TRBJ1-1, the V gene TRBV6-1; 9 nucleotides align to TRBD1. The material sequenced was naive CD4+ T cells sorted from blood. Subset: CD45RA+ positively selected. The clonotype originates from a man in his thirties or forties in good health. The CDR3 DNA reads as TGTGCCAGCCGAGGGACAGGGTTCAACACTGAAGCTTTCTTT. As protein: CASRGTGFNTEAFF.